These 2 T cell receptor beta chains came from one sample sequenced in a study of T-cell reconstitution after alpha-beta-depleted transplantation in children. Researchers prepared the TCRbeta library using unique molecular identifiers, the study reports. MiXCR, applied by TCRdb to the PCR reads, yields one record per CDR3 protein. Of approximately 97,000 distinct CDR3 sequences in the sample, 6% to 9% were seen once. Material: PBMCs, obtained before TCRalphabeta/CD19-depleted stem cell transplant. Receptor source: a boy aged 2 to 10 with acute lymphoblastic leukemia, due to receive a stem cell transplant.

The genes are TRBV5-1 and TRBJ2-5; 7 bases match TRBD1. The CDR3 is 17 amino acids. The V segment lost 0 bases and the J segment 5 bases; nucleotides outside the gene matches: 13. From germline, CDR1 is SGHRS and CDR2 YFSETQ. This chain's CDR3 is CASSLAGYRGAGETQYF. The DNA for the CDR3 is TGCGCCAGCAGCTTGGCCGGTTACAGGGGAGCAGGGGAGACCCAGTACTTC.

This clonotype ranks as medium-sized. This rearrangement joins TRBV7-9 to TRBJ2-3; 9 bases are a match to TRBD2. Trimming took 4 bases from V and 2 from J; bases not matched to a gene: 10. CDR1 and CDR2 (germline): SEHNR, FQNEAQ (reference sequence). This CDR3 spans 17 amino acids. CDR3 coding DNA: TGTGCCAGCAGCTCATCCCTTAGCGGGGGAAACACAGATACGCAGTATTTT. Protein product: CASSSSLSGGNTDTQYF.